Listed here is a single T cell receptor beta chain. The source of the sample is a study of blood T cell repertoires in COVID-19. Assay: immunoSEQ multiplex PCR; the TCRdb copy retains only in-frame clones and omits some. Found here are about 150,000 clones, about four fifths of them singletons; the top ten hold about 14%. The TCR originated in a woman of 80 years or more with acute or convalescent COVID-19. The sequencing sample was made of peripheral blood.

The CDR3: CASSLRGGVDYGYTF. Written as DNA, the CDR3 is TGTGCCAGCAGCCTCCGGGGGGGGGTTGACTATGGCTACACCTTC. J is TRBJ1-2 and V is TRBV5-6, with D possibly being TRBD1 (5 bases). Trimming stripped 4 bases from V and 3 bases from J, with 16 bases between. CDR1 and CDR2 from the germline V gene are SGHDT and YYEEEE. The CDR3 runs 15 residues.